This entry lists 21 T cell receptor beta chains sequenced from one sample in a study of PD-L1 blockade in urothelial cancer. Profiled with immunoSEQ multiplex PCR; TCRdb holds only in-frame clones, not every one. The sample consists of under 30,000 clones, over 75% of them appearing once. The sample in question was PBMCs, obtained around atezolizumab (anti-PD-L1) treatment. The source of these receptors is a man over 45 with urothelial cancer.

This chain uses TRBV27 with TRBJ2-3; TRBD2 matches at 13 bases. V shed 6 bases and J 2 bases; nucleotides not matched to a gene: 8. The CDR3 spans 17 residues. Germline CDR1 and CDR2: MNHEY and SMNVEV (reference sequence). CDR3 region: CASSPPGLAGNTDTQYF. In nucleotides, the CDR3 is TGTGCCAGCAGCCCACCGGGACTAGCGGGGAACACAGATACGCAGTATTTT.

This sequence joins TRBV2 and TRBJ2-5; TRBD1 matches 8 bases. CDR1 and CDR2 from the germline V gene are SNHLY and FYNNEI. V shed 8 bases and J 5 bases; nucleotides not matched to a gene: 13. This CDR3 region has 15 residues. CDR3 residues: CASPRVGQGVETQYF. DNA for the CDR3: TGTGCCAGCCCCCGGGTAGGACAGGGTGTCGAGACCCAGTACTTC.

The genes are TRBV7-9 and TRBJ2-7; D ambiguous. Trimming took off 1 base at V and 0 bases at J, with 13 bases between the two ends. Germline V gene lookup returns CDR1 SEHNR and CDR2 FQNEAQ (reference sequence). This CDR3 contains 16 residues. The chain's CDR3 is CASSLGAGLSSYEQYF. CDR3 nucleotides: TGTGCCAGCAGCTTAGGGGCCGGCTTAAGCTCCTACGAGCAGTACTTC.

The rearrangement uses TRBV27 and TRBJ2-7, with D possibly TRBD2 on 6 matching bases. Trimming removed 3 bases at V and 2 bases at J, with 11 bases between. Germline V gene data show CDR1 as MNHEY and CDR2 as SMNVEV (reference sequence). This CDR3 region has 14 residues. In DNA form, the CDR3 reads TGTGCCAGCAGTTTTAGACTAGTCCCCTACGAGCAGTACTTC. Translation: CASSFRLVPYEQYF.

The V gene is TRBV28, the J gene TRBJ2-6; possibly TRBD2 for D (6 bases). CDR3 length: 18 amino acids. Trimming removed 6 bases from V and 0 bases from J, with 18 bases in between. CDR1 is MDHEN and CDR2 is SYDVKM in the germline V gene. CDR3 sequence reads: CASSLYPGLGSGANVLTF. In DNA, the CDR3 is TGTGCCAGCAGCCTATACCCGGGACTTGGCTCTGGGGCCAACGTCCTGACTTTC. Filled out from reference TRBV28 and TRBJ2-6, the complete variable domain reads DVKVTQSSRYLVKRTGEKVFLECVQDMDHENMFWYRQDPGLGLRLIYFSYDVKMKEKGDIPEGYSVSREKKERFSLILESASTNQTSMYLCASSLYPGLGSGANVLTFGAGSRLTVL.

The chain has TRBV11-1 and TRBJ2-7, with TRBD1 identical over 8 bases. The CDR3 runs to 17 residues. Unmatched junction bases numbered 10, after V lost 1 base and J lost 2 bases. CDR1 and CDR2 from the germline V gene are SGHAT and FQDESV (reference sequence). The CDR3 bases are TGTGCCAGCAGCTTAGGCGGACAGGGCCTCGTCCCCTACGAGCAGTACTTC. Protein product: CASSLGGQGLVPYEQYF.

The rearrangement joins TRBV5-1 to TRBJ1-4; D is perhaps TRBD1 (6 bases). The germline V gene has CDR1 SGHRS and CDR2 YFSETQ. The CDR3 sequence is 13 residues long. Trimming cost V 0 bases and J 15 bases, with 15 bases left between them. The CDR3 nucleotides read TGCGCCAGCAGCTTGGAACTTACAGGGATAATGTTTTTT. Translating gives CASSLELTGIMFF.

CDR3: CASSPMQRGDTDTQYF. For the CDR3, the DNA is TGTGCCAGCTCACCGATGCAGCGGGGCGACACAGATACGCAGTATTTT. The rearrangement uses TRBV18 and TRBJ2-3; the match to TRBD2 covers 7 bases. J gave up 2 bases and V 3 bases, and 8 bases lay outside the gene matches. The germline V gene has CDR1 KGHSH and CDR2 LQKENI. The CDR3 contains 16 residues.

The CDR3 DNA reads as TGTGCCAGCAGCTTAGAGCGGAATGAGCAGTTCTTC. It is translated as CASSLERNEQFF. This rearrangement joins TRBV11-2 to TRBJ2-1; no clear D gene. The V gene lost 0 bases and the J gene lost 7 bases, with 4 bases spanning the gap. Germline V gene data show CDR1 as SGHAT and CDR2 as FQNNGV. CDR3 length: 12 amino acids.

The CDR3 DNA reads as TGTGCCAGCAGTCCCCTAGGGGGAAGCACAGATACGCAGTATTTT. Protein sequence: CASSPLGGSTDTQYF. The chain is built from TRBV6-5 and TRBJ2-3, with TRBD1 as a possible D gene (6 bases). Deletions cut 5 bases from V and 0 bases from J, with 12 bases between. The CDR3 covers 15 residues. CDR1 MNHEY and CDR2 SVGAGI come from the germline V gene.

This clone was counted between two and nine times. Written as DNA, the CDR3 is TGTGCCACCAGCAGAGATCTCGGCGGTGAGCAGTTCTTC. Translating gives CATSRDLGGEQFF. V gene TRBV15 combines with J gene TRBJ2-1; D unclear. Germline V CDR1 and CDR2: LNHNV, YYDKDF (reference sequence). Trimming cost V 0 bases and J 9 bases, with 9 bases left between them. The CDR3 consists of 13 residues.

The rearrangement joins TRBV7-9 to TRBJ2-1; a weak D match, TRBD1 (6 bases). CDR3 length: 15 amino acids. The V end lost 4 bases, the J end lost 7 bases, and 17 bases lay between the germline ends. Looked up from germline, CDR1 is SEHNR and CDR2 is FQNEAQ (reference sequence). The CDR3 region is CASSYGTQETNEQFF. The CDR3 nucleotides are TGTGCCAGCAGCTATGGGACACAAGAAACTAATGAGCAGTTCTTC.

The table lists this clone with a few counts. The CDR3 nucleotides are TGTGCCTGGGCAAGACAGACCTATGGCTACACCTTC. Its translation: CAWARQTYGYTF. The chain carries TRBV30 and TRBJ1-2; tentative D call: TRBD1 (5 bases). The CDR3 sequence is 12 residues long. Trimming shortened V by 5 bases and J by 4 bases, and 11 bases separated the two germline ends. The germline V gene has CDR1 GTSNPN and CDR2 SVGIG (reference sequence).

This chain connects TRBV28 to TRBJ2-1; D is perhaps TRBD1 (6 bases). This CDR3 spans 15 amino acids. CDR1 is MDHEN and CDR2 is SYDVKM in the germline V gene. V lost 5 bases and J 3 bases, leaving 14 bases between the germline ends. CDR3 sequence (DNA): TGTGCCAGCAGTCTACAGGGTAGATTCTACAATGAGCAGTTCTTC. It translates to CASSLQGRFYNEQFF.

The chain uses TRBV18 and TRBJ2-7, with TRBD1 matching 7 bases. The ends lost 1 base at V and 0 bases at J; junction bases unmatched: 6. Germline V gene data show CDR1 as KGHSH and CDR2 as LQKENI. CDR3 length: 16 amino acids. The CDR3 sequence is CASSPLPTGSSYEQYF. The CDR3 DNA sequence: TGTGCCAGCTCACCACTCCCGACAGGGTCCTCCTACGAGCAGTACTTC.

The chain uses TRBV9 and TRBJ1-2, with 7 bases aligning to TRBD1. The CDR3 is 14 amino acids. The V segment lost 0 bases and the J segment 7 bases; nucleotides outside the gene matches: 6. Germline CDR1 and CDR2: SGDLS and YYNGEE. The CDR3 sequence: CASSVGEGASGYTF. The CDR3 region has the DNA TGTGCCAGCAGCGTAGGAGAGGGGGCGAGTGGCTACACCTTC.

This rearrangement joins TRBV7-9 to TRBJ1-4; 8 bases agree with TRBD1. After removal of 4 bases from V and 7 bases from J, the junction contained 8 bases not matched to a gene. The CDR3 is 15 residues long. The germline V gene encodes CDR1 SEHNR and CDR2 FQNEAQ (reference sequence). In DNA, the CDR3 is TGTGCCAGCAGCTCGTACAGGGGGAGGGGTGAAAAACTGTTTTTT. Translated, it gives CASSSYRGRGEKLFF.

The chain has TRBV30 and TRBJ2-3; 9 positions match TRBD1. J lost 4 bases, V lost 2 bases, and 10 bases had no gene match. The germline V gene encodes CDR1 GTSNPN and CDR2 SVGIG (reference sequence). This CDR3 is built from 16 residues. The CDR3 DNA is TGTGCCTGGAGTACGGCCGGGACAGGGAAAGCAGATACGCAGTATTTT. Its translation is CAWSTAGTGKADTQYF.

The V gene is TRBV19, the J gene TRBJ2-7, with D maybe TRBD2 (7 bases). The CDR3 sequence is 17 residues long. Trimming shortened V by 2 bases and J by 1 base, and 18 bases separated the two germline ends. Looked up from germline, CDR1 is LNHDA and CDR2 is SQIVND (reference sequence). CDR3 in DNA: TGTGCCAGTAGTATAAGGTCCCAAGCGGGACATTCCTACGAGCAGTACTTC. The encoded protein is CASSIRSQAGHSYEQYF.

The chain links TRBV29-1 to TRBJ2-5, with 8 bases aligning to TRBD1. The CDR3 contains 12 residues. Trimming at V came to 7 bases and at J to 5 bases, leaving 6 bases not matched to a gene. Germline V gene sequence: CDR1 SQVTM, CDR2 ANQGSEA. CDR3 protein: CSEQGAGETQYF. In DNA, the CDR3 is TGCAGCGAGCAGGGGGCAGGGGAGACCCAGTACTTC.

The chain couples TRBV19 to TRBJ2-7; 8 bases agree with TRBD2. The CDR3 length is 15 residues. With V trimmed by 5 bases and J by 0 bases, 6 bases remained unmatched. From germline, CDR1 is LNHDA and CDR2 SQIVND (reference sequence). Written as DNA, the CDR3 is TGTGCCAGTAGTCCCCGAGCGGGGGACTCCTACGAGCAGTACTTC. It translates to CASSPRAGDSYEQYF.